The TCR beta chain described here comes from a study of CD8 T cells in Susac syndrome. The authors reverse transcribed roughly 0.5 to 1 ug RNA with random hexamers. The amplification used immunoSEQ multiplex PCR on TCR beta CDR3; it spanned 54 Vbeta and 13 Jbeta. Using its own MiXCR run on the immunoSEQ multiplex PCR reads, TCRdb lists one record per CDR3 protein. The sample includes approximately 300,000 distinct CDR3 sequences, around nine tenths of them seen just once. The germline gives CDR1 LGHNA, CDR2 YNFKEQ. The CDR3 is 16 residues long. V was cut by 0 bases and J by 0 bases, with 11 bases left in between.

Source material: CD8+ T cells from PBMCs. The chain recombines TRBV4-2 with TRBJ1-1; TRBD1 might be the D (5 bases). This clonotype was obtained from a human donor with multiple sclerosis. For the CDR3, the DNA is TGTGCCAGCAGCCAAGATCCCGGGGGTCTGAACACTGAAGCTTTCTTT. Amino acid sequence: CASSQDPGGLNTEAFF.